This TCR beta chain is from a study of shared clonotypes between healthy human individuals. Study context: Those who served as donors were a couple of women and a few men between the ages of 18 and 49.

Broader study findings: Limitation of the genetic and exposure-history diversity represented came from the few donors.

Each unsorted PBMC replicate got 300 ng genomic DNA, roughly 29,000 genomes. Only in-frame clones appear in the TCRdb table, and some are missing; sequencing was by immunoSEQ multiplex PCR. The sample contains a few hundred thousand clones, roughly four fifths of which appear only once. Concerning this clone itself: The antigen remains undetermined.

All donors were healthy HIV-negative adults lacking recent acute infections or vaccinations. The source of this sequence is a woman in her forties in good health. Some clones in this sample may be carry-over from other donors' samples. Sequencing used PBMCs.

This CDR3 is CASSLGGASGRDVEQYF. The CDR3 DNA reads as TGTGCCAGCAGTTTAGGGGGGGCTAGCGGGAGGGATGTAGAGCAGTACTTC. The chain has TRBV28 and TRBJ2-7, with 12 nucleotides matching TRBD2. The CDR3 extends over 17 amino acids. From germline, CDR1 is MDHEN and CDR2 SYDVKM. Trimming took 2 bases from V and 7 from J; bases not matched to a gene: 12.